This T cell receptor beta chain was obtained from a study of shared clonotypes between healthy human individuals. Overall study: Each donor's CD4 naive and CD4 memory cells filled three plates apiece, CD8 naive two, and CD8 memory one.

After removal of 3 bases from V and 9 bases from J, the junction contained 5 bases not matched to a gene. The CDR3 consists of 13 residues. Germline V gives CDR1 KGHSH, CDR2 LQKENI. Caucasian adults residing in Nashville, Tennessee made up all the donors. Naive CD4+ cells were CD45RA-selected; the remaining cells were memory. The authors split each subset's genomic DNA evenly across several immunoSEQ plates. Produced via immunoSEQ multiplex PCR; TCRdb's table is partial and in-frame only. Among roughly 1 million clones listed, around 76% were seen once. This clonotype was obtained from a man aged 18 to 29 in good health. V is TRBV18 and J is TRBJ2-7; 10 bases align to TRBD1. The sequenced sample was memory CD4+ T cells sorted from blood. Subset meaning: CD45RA-negative fraction. CDR3 bases: TGTGCCAGCTCACCCTTCTGGGACAGGGGGCAGTACTTC. Amino acid sequence: CASSPFWDRGQYF.